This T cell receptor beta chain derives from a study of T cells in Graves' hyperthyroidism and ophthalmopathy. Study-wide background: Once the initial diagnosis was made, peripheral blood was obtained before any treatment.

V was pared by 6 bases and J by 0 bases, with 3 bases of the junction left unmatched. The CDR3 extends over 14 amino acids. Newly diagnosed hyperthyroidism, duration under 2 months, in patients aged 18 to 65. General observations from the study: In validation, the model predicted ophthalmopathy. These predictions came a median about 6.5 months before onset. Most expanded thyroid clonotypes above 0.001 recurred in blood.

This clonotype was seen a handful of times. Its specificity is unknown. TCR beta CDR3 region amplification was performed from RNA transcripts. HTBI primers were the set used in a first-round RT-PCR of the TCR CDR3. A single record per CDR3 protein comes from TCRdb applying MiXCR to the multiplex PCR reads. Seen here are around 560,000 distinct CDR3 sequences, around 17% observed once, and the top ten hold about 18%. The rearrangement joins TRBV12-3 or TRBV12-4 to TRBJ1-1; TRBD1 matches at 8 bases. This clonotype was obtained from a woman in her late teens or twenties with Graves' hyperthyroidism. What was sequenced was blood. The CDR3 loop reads CASRGTGMNTEAFF. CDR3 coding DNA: TGTGCCAGCAGGGGGACAGGAATGAACACTGAAGCTTTCTTT.